Listed here is a single TCR beta chain. Its antigen is as yet unknown. This sample was taken from a study of T-cell memory formation after mild COVID-19. Broader study findings: Contracting clones, day 15 to 85, had balanced CD4/CD8, and later expanders favored CD4+. CD8+ contracting clones occupied EMRA, while CD4+ ones occupied mainly CM and EM.

CDR1 and CDR2 from the germline V gene are MGHRA and YSYEKL. This CDR3 has 13 amino acids. V dropped 1 base and J dropped 10 bases, with 13 bases sitting between them. TCRdb re-derived calls from the 5' RACE reads in MiXCR, one entry per CDR3 protein. This sample yields 150,000 to 200,000 distinct CDR3 sequences, of which 10% to 15% are seen a single time; approximately 3.3% belongs to the top ten. V is TRBV4-1 and J is TRBJ1-1; no firm D call. Material: PBMCs or a T cell subset sorted from them (not recorded which). The receptor was isolated from a man between 18 and 29 years old who had mild COVID-19 (a few samples of this study predate the infection). Cell type and time point are not known. The CDR3 loop is CASSQGWGPAAFF. In DNA form, the CDR3 reads TGCGCCAGCAGCCAAGGGTGGGGTCCGGCAGCTTTCTTT.